A single sample is the source of the 11 T cell receptor beta chains below, sequenced in a study of T cell responses to AZD1222 COVID-19 vaccine. Repertoires were generated with immunoSEQ multiplex PCR, while TCRdb's copy carries only in-frame clones and drops some. The sample holds 130,000 or so clones, over 90% seen once. Here the sequenced sample was peripheral blood, taken on day 0 of AZD1222 vaccination. All receptors derive from an adult in good health.

This clone was seen once. The chain links TRBV19 to TRBJ1-1; D possibly corresponds to TRBD1 (5 bases). This CDR3 is built from 13 residues. V was trimmed by 7 bases and J by 6 bases, leaving 15 bases between them. CDR1 and CDR2 from the germline V gene are LNHDA and SQIVND (reference sequence). The CDR3 protein is CASKVGDAAEAFF. DNA of the CDR3: TGTGCCAGTAAGGTCGGGGACGCTGCTGAAGCTTTCTTT.

This chain uses TRBV28 with TRBJ1-1, with 9 bases that match TRBD1. J lost 0 bases, V lost 9 bases, and 5 bases had no gene match. This CDR3 has 14 residues. Germline V lookup: CDR1 MDHEN, CDR2 SYDVKM. The CDR3, as DNA: TGTGCCAGTTCCAGGGACAGGGTGAACACTGAAGCTTTCTTT. Protein sequence: CASSRDRVNTEAFF.

The CDR3 sequence is CASSPESRGTSLYNEQFF. The CDR3 DNA reads as TGTGCCAGCAGTCCTGAATCCCGCGGGACTAGCCTGTACAATGAGCAGTTCTTC. This chain uses TRBV28 with TRBJ2-1; 9 bases are a match to TRBD2. This CDR3 is 18 amino acids long. The J segment lost 4 bases and the V segment lost 5 bases, leaving 15 bases of the junction unmatched. Germline-derived CDR1 and CDR2 are MDHEN and SYDVKM.

This chain connects TRBV6-4 to TRBJ1-5, with TRBD1 matching 7 bases. The CDR3 runs to 14 residues. Germline loops: CDR1 MRHNA, CDR2 SNTAGT. V lost 5 bases, J lost 4 bases, and 5 bases stayed unmatched. CDR3 nucleotides: TGTGCCAGCAGTCCGGGACAGACGAATCAGCCCCAGCATTTT. As protein: CASSPGQTNQPQHF.

The CDR3 loop is CASSLIRINNSPLHF. CDR3 DNA sequence: TGTGCCAGCAGTCTTATTCGAATTAATAATTCACCCCTCCACTTT. The rearrangement joins TRBV28 to TRBJ1-6, with D unresolved. Trimming took off 5 bases at V and 5 bases at J, with 13 bases between the two ends. Per the germline V gene, CDR1 is MDHEN and CDR2 is SYDVKM. The CDR3 consists of 15 residues.

V gene TRBV12-3 or TRBV12-4 combines with J gene TRBJ1-5; 7 bases are shared with TRBD1. The trim removed 7 bases at V and 7 bases at J, leaving 7 bases unmatched. This CDR3 is 13 amino acids long. The CDR3 region is CASTQTGRQPQHF. In DNA, the CDR3 is TGTGCCAGCACTCAGACAGGGAGACAGCCCCAGCATTTT.

V and J are TRBV6-5 and TRBJ1-1; possibly TRBD1 for D (5 bases). Germline V lookup: CDR1 MNHEY, CDR2 SVGAGI. The CDR3 loop spans 13 amino acids. Trimming took off 7 bases at V and 7 bases at J, with 16 bases between the two ends. The CDR3 loop is CASKGVTSYEAFF. The CDR3 DNA reads as TGTGCCAGCAAAGGGGTGACGAGCTATGAAGCTTTCTTT.

This clone appeared once. The CDR3 loop reads CASSSVWGSGNTIYF. The CDR3 DNA is TGTGCCAGCAGTTCGGTTTGGGGTTCTGGAAACACCATATATTTT. The chain couples TRBV6-5 to TRBJ1-3; D ambiguous. The CDR3 has 15 residues. Looked up from germline, CDR1 is MNHEY and CDR2 is SVGAGI. The V gene lost 4 bases and the J gene lost 1 base, with 11 bases spanning the gap.

CDR3 protein: CASSPLLGMNTEAFF. The CDR3, as DNA: TGTGCCAGCAGCCCACTACTGGGGATGAACACTGAAGCTTTCTTT. The chain recombines TRBV7-9 with TRBJ1-1, with unresolved D. The germline V gene encodes CDR1 SEHNR and CDR2 FQNEAQ (reference sequence). V was trimmed by 5 bases and J by 0 bases, leaving 13 bases between them. The CDR3 is 15 residues long.

The chain joins TRBV4-2 to TRBJ1-5, with no clear D. Trimming removed 0 bases from V and 4 bases from J, with 13 bases in between. The CDR3 loop spans 16 amino acids. Germline V gene sequence: CDR1 LGHNA, CDR2 YNFKEQ. CDR3 protein: CASSQEEGSTNQPQHF. As DNA, the CDR3 is TGTGCCAGCAGCCAAGAGGAGGGTTCGACGAATCAGCCCCAGCATTTT.

This chain connects TRBV2 to TRBJ2-1, with 11 bases aligning to TRBD2. CDR1 and CDR2 from the germline V gene are SNHLY and FYNNEI. There are 16 residues in the CDR3. J was trimmed by 8 bases and V by 4 bases; bases with no gene match: 10. CDR3: CASSGWLAGGGHEQFF. The CDR3 bases are TGTGCCAGCAGTGGGTGGCTAGCGGGGGGCGGGCATGAGCAGTTCTTC. The full variable domain, rest sourced from reference TRBV2 and TRBJ2-1, is EPEVTQTPSHQVTQMGQEVILRCVPISNHLYFYWYRQILGQKVEFLVSFYNNEISEKSEIFDDQFSVERPDGSNFTLKIRSTKLEDSAMYFCASSGWLAGGGHEQFFGPGTRLTVL.